The 29 T cell receptor beta chains listed next were all sequenced from one sample in a study of cytomegalovirus exposure and HLA in healthy donors. The PCR had 60 Vbeta and 13 Jbeta primers. Sequencing was performed with immunoSEQ multiplex PCR; in TCRdb, only in-frame clones are kept and a portion is missing. The table includes approximately 140,000 clones, 83% detected once. Sample: PBMCs. These TCRs come from a girl under 10 years old in good health and CMV-seronegative.

The rearrangement links TRBV7-9 to TRBJ2-7; 11 bases line up with TRBD1. CDR3 length: 16 amino acids. CDR1 is SEHNR, CDR2 FQNEAQ, per germline (reference sequence). Trimming removed 1 base from V and 4 bases from J; junction bases left unmatched: 6. The CDR3 coding sequence is TGTGCCAGCAGCTTAGAGTGGACAGGGGGCGGTTACGAGCAGTACTTC. Protein sequence: CASSLEWTGGGYEQYF.

The V and J genes are TRBV15 and TRBJ1-5; no clear D gene. Trimming pared 0 bases from V and 2 bases from J, leaving 5 bases between. The germline V gene encodes CDR1 LNHNV and CDR2 YYDKDF (reference sequence). The CDR3 has 14 residues. The CDR3 loop reads CATSRERGNQPQHF. DNA of the CDR3: TGTGCCACCAGCAGAGAAAGAGGCAATCAGCCCCAGCATTTT.

The chain joins TRBV4-1 to TRBJ2-7; TRBD2 is a possible D gene (6 bases). V gave up 2 bases and J gave up 4 bases, with 9 bases separating them. This CDR3 is 13 amino acids long. Germline CDR1 is MGHRA and CDR2 is YSYEKL. The CDR3 is CASSQNGGYEQYF. Here the CDR3 DNA reads TGCGCCAGCAGCCAAAACGGGGGTTACGAGCAGTACTTC.

V and J are TRBV25-1 and TRBJ1-1; D is ambiguous. The CDR3 is made up of 14 amino acids. Germline V CDR1 and CDR2: MGHDK, SYGVNS. V shed 4 bases and J shed 0 bases, with 9 bases lying between them. CDR3 region: CASSAGFMNTEAFF. The CDR3 coding sequence is TGTGCCAGCAGTGCCGGTTTCATGAACACTGAAGCTTTCTTT.

The CDR3 reads CASSLDRVGEAFF. The CDR3 DNA reads TGTGCCAGTAGTCTGGACAGGGTTGGTGAAGCTTTCTTT. The chain uses TRBV19 and TRBJ1-1; 8 nucleotides align to TRBD1. The V segment lost 5 bases and the J segment 7 bases; nucleotides outside the gene matches: 6. From germline, CDR1 is LNHDA and CDR2 SQIVND (reference sequence). This CDR3 has 13 residues.

This chain connects TRBV14 to TRBJ2-7; 7 bases match TRBD1. V dropped 4 bases and J dropped 2; count of bases not matched to a gene: 5. The CDR3 sequence is 14 residues long. Germline CDR1 SGHDN, CDR2 FVKESK. This chain's CDR3 is CASSRPGTAYEQYF. CDR3 nucleotides: TGTGCCAGCAGCCGTCCCGGGACAGCCTACGAGCAGTACTTC.

The chain links TRBV2 to TRBJ2-3; D is unresolved. Deletions cut 3 bases from V and 3 bases from J, with 10 bases between. The CDR3 runs to 14 residues. Germline-derived CDR1 and CDR2 are SNHLY and FYNNEI. CDR3 sequence reads: CASSDTLVTDTQYF. CDR3 DNA sequence: TGTGCCAGCAGTGATACTCTAGTGACAGATACGCAGTATTTT.

This clone was seen a few times. The CDR3 here is CASSFAGLSYEQYF. Here the CDR3 DNA reads TGTGCCAGCAGCTTTGCGGGGCTCTCCTACGAGCAGTACTTC. This rearrangement joins TRBV5-4 to TRBJ2-7; the D gene is possibly TRBD2 (6 bases). The V and J ends lost 2 bases and 0 bases respectively, with 9 bases between them. The CDR3 is 14 residues long. Germline lookup yields CDR1 SGHNT and CDR2 YYREEE (reference sequence). Full variable domain (missing parts from reference TRBV5-4 and TRBJ2-7): ETGVTQSPTHLIKTRGQQVTLRCSSQSGHNTVSWYQQALGQGPQFIFQYYREEENGRGNFPPRFSGLQFPNYSSELNVNALELDDSALYLCASSFAGLSYEQYFGPGTRLTVT.

This chain joins TRBV20-1 and TRBJ2-1; tentatively, D is TRBD2 (6 bases). The CDR3 has 11 residues. V dropped 6 bases and J dropped 10 bases, with 13 bases sitting between them. Per germline, CDR1 DFQATT and CDR2 SNEGSKA (reference sequence). The CDR3 spells CSAHRLGEQFF. The CDR3 DNA follows: TGCAGTGCCCACCGACTAGGAGAGCAGTTCTTC.

J is TRBJ1-2 and V is TRBV4-2; 10 bases are a match to TRBD1. CDR3 length: 15 residues. Germline V gives CDR1 LGHNA, CDR2 YNFKEQ. J was trimmed by 6 bases and V by 0 bases; bases with no gene match: 4. The CDR3 coding sequence is TGTGCCAGCAGCCAAGATCCCGGGACAGGGGATGGCTACACCTTC. As protein: CASSQDPGTGDGYTF.

The chain carries TRBV7-9 and TRBJ2-3; 9 bases fit TRBD1. The CDR3 contains 15 residues. V dropped 7 bases and J dropped 2; count of bases not matched to a gene: 7. Germline V gives CDR1 SEHNR, CDR2 FQNEAQ (reference sequence). The CDR3 sequence is CASTPRDRDTDTQYF. In DNA, the CDR3 is TGTGCCAGCACCCCCCGGGACAGGGACACAGATACGCAGTATTTT.

About this clone: Other nucleotide sequences in the sample specify the same CDR3. The CDR3 protein is CAWNGGSYGYTF. CDR3 nucleotide sequence: TGTGCCTGGAACGGAGGGAGCTATGGCTACACCTTC. The V gene is TRBV30, the J gene TRBJ1-2; the D is unclear. The germline CDR1 and CDR2 sequences are GTSNPN and SVGIG (reference sequence). Deletions cut 4 bases from V and 4 bases from J, with 10 bases between. There are 12 residues in the CDR3.

This chain joins TRBV19 and TRBJ1-5, with a possible D match to TRBD1 (5 bases). This CDR3 has 16 amino acids. Deletions cut 1 base from V and 2 bases from J, with 12 bases between. Germline assignment: CDR1 LNHDA and CDR2 SQIVND (reference sequence). The DNA of the CDR3 is TGTGCCAGTAGTATAGTAGGGGCGGGGGGCAATCAGCCCCAGCATTTT. It is translated as CASSIVGAGGNQPQHF. The full variable domain, in which reference TRBV19 and TRBJ1-5 provide the parts outside the CDR3, is DGGITQSPKYLFRKEGQNVTLSCEQNLNHDAMYWYRQDPGQGLRLIYYSQIVNDFQKGDIAEGYSVSREKKESFPLTVTSAQKNPTAFYLCASSIVGAGGNQPQHFGDGTRLSIL.

This chain links TRBV29-1 with TRBJ2-7, with D tentatively TRBD2 (5 bases). The CDR3 has 11 residues. The V end lost 6 bases, the J end lost 7 bases, and 13 bases lay between the germline ends. The germline V gene encodes CDR1 SQVTM and CDR2 ANQGSEA. The CDR3 reads CSVGTDWEQYF. The CDR3 DNA sequence: TGCAGCGTGGGAACGGACTGGGAGCAGTACTTC.

This sequence joins TRBV28 and TRBJ2-1; TRBD2 aligns across 10 bases. The V and J ends lost 3 bases and 6 bases, in that order; junction bases with no gene match: 8. CDR1 is MDHEN and CDR2 is SYDVKM in the germline V gene. The CDR3 length is 16 residues. CDR3 protein: CASSLGLAGVSNEQFF. In DNA form, the CDR3 reads TGTGCCAGCAGTTTGGGGCTAGCGGGAGTAAGCAATGAGCAGTTCTTC.

The chain joins TRBV6-1 to TRBJ2-1, with D perhaps matching TRBD2 (5 bases). The germline V gene encodes CDR1 MNHNS and CDR2 SASEGT. V lost 1 base and J 2 bases, leaving 12 bases between the germline ends. The CDR3 contains 16 residues. The CDR3 DNA follows: TGTGCCAGCAGTGAAGTGTTCAGCGGACCCTACAATGAGCAGTTCTTC. Its translation: CASSEVFSGPYNEQFF.

The genes are TRBV19 and TRBJ2-2; D gene ambiguous. Trimming shortened V by 5 bases and J by 4 bases, and 8 bases separated the two germline ends. The V gene's germline CDR1 is LNHDA and CDR2 SQIVND (reference sequence). CDR3 length equals 13 residues. In nucleotides, the CDR3 is TGTGCCAGTAGTCTTGGCATCACCGGGGAGCTGTTTTTT. It is translated as CASSLGITGELFF.

This clone has just one count. The chain links TRBV4-1 to TRBJ2-7; TRBD2 might be the D (6 bases). The V end lost 3 bases, the J end lost 1 base, and 19 bases lay between the germline ends. The CDR3 totals 17 residues. Germline V gives CDR1 MGHRA, CDR2 YSYEKL. In DNA form, the CDR3 reads TGCGCCAGCAGCCACAGGGACTCGGGTCTGATGTCCTACGAGCAGTACTTC. Protein: CASSHRDSGLMSYEQYF.

This chain joins TRBV5-1 and TRBJ2-5; 7 nucleotides line up with TRBD2. The CDR3 extends over 16 amino acids. Germline assignment: CDR1 SGHRS and CDR2 YFSETQ. J gave up 1 base and V 0 bases, and 6 bases lay outside the gene matches. In DNA form, the CDR3 reads TGCGCCAGCAGCTTGGGTCCCTCGGGGGGCCAAGAGACCCAGTACTTC. Its protein product is CASSLGPSGGQETQYF.

The chain has TRBV2 and TRBJ2-7; D is undetermined. Deletions cut 3 bases from V and 2 bases from J, with 8 bases between. Germline CDR1 SNHLY, CDR2 FYNNEI. CDR3 length: 13 residues. As DNA, the CDR3 is TGTGCCAGCAGTGACACAGACCCCTACGAGCAGTACTTC. Its translation is CASSDTDPYEQYF.

The CDR3 DNA is TGTGCCAGCATGCCGGGGGGCACCTACGAGCAGTACTTC. Amino acid sequence: CASMPGGTYEQYF. The chain employs TRBV2 and TRBJ2-5, with a tentative D call TRBD2 (7 bases). The tail of the sequence fits TRBJ2-7 better, so the J call may be wrong. This CDR3 spans 13 amino acids. The germline CDR1 and CDR2 sequences are SNHLY and FYNNEI.

The V gene is TRBV6-1, the J gene TRBJ2-7, with 8 bases fitting TRBD1. CDR3 size: 12 residues. V lost 7 bases, J lost 9 bases, and 8 bases stayed unmatched. The V gene's germline CDR1 is MNHNS and CDR2 SASEGT. The CDR3 bases are TGTGCCAGCACCCGGACAGGGACAGGGCAGTACTTC. Translated, it gives CASTRTGTGQYF.

The CDR3 DNA follows: TGTGCCAGCAGTGGCCAAATTGCGGTCTCCTACGAGCAGTACTTC. It translates to CASSGQIAVSYEQYF. The rearrangement links TRBV6-4 to TRBJ2-7; D gene uncertain. The CDR3 totals 15 residues. From germline, CDR1 is MRHNA and CDR2 SNTAGT. Between the trimmed V and J ends, which lost 4 bases and 0 bases, there was a span of 13 bases.

Points on this clone: At the DNA level, this CDR3 is encoded by other sequences in the same sample as well. This chain uses TRBV30 with TRBJ1-6; maybe TRBD1 (5 bases). V dropped 5 bases and J dropped 13 bases, with 12 bases sitting between them. The CDR3 sequence is 11 residues long. Germline V gene lookup returns CDR1 GTSNPN and CDR2 SVGIG (reference sequence). The CDR3: CAWSTVTPLHF. The CDR3 DNA is TGTGCCTGGTCGACAGTGACCCCCCTCCACTTT.

For this clone: No conserved phenylalanine or tryptophan is present at the end of the CDR3, so a read error is the likely explanation. J is TRBJ1-2 and V is TRBV30; D gene uncertain. Trimming pared 0 bases from V and 5 bases from J, leaving 10 bases between. In germline, CDR1 is GTSNPN, CDR2 SVGIG (reference sequence). This CDR3 region has 13 residues. The CDR3 sequence is CAWSVFRFYGYTV. In nucleotides, the CDR3 is TGTGCCTGGAGTGTGTTCAGGTTTTATGGCTACACCGTC.

This clone was seen only once. The chain employs TRBV27 and TRBJ2-3; 9 positions agree with TRBD2. Germline loops: CDR1 MNHEY, CDR2 SMNVEV (reference sequence). The CDR3 spans 15 residues. Trimming cost V 5 bases and J 1 base; bases outside gene matches: 4. CDR3 bases: TGTGCCAGCAGTCTCCAGCGGGGGGGCACAGATACGCAGTATTTT. Translating it yields CASSLQRGGTDTQYF.

The chain is built from TRBV6-5 and TRBJ1-1; 7 nucleotides agree with TRBD1. This CDR3 spans 14 amino acids. The V gene's germline CDR1 is MNHEY and CDR2 SVGAGI. V trimming: 2 bases; J trimming: 3 bases; junction bases outside the gene matches: 3. This CDR3 is CASSYRGQYTEAFF. As DNA, the CDR3 is TGTGCCAGCAGTTACCGGGGACAGTACACTGAAGCTTTCTTT.

The CDR3 nucleotides are TGTGCCAGCAGTCAAGGACAGGGGCGGTCCTACGAGCAGTACTTC. Encoded protein: CASSQGQGRSYEQYF. This sequence joins TRBV6-6 and TRBJ2-7, with 9 bases that match TRBD1. The V gene's germline CDR1 is MNHNY and CDR2 SVGAGI (reference sequence). After removal of 5 bases from V and 1 base from J, the junction contained 6 bases not matched to a gene. The CDR3 loop spans 15 amino acids.

V usage is TRBV19 and J usage is TRBJ1-2; no reliable D call. CDR3 length: 12 residues. From germline, CDR1 is LNHDA and CDR2 SQIVND (reference sequence). The germline V and J ends were trimmed by 6 bases and 7 bases, with 12 bases remaining between them. The CDR3 region has the DNA TGTGCCAGTAGCGAGGAAGGTGGTGGCTACACCTTC. Amino acids: CASSEEGGGYTF. Looking up the rest from reference TRBV19 and TRBJ1-2 gives the full variable domain: DGGITQSPKYLFRKEGQNVTLSCEQNLNHDAMYWYRQDPGQGLRLIYYSQIVNDFQKGDIAEGYSVSREKKESFPLTVTSAQKNPTAFYLCASSEEGGGYTFGSGTRLTVV.